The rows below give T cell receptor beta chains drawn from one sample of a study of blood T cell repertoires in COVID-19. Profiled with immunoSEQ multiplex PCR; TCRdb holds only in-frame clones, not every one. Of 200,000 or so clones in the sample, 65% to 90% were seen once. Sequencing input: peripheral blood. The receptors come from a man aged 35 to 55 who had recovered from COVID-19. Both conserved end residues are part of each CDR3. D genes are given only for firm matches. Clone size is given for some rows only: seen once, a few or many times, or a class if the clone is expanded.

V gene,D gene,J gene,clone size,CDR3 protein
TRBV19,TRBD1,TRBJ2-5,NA,CASRGQGEETQYF
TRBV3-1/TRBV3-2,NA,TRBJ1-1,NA,CASPREATEAFF
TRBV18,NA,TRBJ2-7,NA,CASSPAKTLYEQYF
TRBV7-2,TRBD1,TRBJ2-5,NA,CASTRDRGDETQYF
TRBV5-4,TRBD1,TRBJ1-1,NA,CASSVGTGGLTFF
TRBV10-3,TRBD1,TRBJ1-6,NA,CATDRGTGNSPLHF
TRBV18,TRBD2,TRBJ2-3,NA,CASSPPLAGGRGPDTQYF
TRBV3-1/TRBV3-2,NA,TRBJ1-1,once,CASSQDYQGLMNTEAFF
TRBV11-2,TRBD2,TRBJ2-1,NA,CASSLDRGAYNEQFF
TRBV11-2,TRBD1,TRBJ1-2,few,CASTSGQAYGYTF
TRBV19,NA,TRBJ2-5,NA,CASSRQFQETQYF
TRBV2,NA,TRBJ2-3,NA,CASRLASAYTDTQYF
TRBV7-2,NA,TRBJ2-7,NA,CASRRERAEEQYF
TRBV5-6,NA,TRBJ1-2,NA,CASSLKATTPGYTF
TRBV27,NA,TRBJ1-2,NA,CASSLSGGGVTGYTF
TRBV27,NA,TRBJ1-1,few,CASSLLGSSRDTEAFF
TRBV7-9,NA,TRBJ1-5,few,CASSHLGQGYQPQHF
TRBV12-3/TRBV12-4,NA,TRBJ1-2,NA,CASSLTGYGYTF
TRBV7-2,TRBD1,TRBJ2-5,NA,CASSLMSGDRGYQETQYF
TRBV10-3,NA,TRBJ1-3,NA,CAISELGSTIYF
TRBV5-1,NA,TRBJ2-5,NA,CASSLSGGSQETQYF
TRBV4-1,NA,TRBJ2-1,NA,CASSLNFDSTNEQFF
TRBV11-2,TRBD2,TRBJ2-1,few,CASSLGVTSGLDEQFF
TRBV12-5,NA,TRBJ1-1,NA,CASGLPVPGRYAFF